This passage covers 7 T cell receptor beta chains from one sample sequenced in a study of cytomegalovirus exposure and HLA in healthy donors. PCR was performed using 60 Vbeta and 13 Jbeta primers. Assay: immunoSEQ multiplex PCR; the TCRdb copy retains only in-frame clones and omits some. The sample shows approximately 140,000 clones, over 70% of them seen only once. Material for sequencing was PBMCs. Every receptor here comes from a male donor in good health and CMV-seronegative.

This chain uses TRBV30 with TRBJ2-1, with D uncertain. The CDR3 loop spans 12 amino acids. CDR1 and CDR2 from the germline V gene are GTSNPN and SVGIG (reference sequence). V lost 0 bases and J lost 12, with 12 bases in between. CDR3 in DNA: TGTGCCTGGAGTGTATCCCCCTTCAGGCAGTTCTTC. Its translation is CAWSVSPFRQFF. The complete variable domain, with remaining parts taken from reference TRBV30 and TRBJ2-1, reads SQTIHQWPATLVQPVGSPLSLECTVEGTSNPNLYWYRQAAGRGLQLLFYSVGIGQISSEVPQNLSASRPQDRQFILSSKKLLLSDSGFYLCAWSVSPFRQFFGPGTRLTVL.

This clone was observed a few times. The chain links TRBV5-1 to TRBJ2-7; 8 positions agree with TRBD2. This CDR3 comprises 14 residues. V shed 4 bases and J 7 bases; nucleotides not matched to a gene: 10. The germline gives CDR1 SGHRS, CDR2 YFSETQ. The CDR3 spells CASSPGSGVEEQYF. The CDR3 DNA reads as TGCGCCAGCAGCCCAGGTAGCGGGGTCGAGGAGCAGTACTTC.

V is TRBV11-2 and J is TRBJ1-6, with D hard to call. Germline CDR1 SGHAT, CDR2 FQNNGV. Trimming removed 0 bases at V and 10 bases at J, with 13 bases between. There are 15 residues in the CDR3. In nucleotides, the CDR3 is TGTGCCAGCAGCTTAGAGGGGTTTCGGGGATCACCCCTCCACTTT. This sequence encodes CASSLEGFRGSPLHF.

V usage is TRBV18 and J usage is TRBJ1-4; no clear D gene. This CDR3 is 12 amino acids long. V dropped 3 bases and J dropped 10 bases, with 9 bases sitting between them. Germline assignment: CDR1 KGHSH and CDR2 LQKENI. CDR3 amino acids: CASSPFTGKLFF. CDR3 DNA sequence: TGTGCCAGCTCACCTTTCACGGGAAAACTGTTTTTT.

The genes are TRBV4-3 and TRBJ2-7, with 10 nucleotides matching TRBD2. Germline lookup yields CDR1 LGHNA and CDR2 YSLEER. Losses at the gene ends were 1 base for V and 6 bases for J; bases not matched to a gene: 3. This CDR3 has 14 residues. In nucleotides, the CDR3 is TGCGCCAGCAGCCAAGTAGCGGGGGGAGTCGAGCAGTACTTC. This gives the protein CASSQVAGGVEQYF.

The chain's CDR3 is CASSLEMNTEAFF. CDR3 nucleotides: TGTGCCAGCAGCCTGGAGATGAACACTGAAGCTTTCTTT. V and J are TRBV7-9 and TRBJ1-1; D not certain. The germline V gene has CDR1 SEHNR and CDR2 FQNEAQ (reference sequence). The CDR3 contains 13 residues. Between the trimmed V and J ends, which lost 5 bases and 0 bases, there was a span of 7 bases.

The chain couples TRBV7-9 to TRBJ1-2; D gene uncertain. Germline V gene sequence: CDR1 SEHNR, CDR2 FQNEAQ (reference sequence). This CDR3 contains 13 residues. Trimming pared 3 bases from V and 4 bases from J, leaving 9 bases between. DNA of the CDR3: TGTGCCAGCAGCTTGTTTAGTGGCTATGGCTACACCTTC. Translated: CASSLFSGYGYTF.